Listed here is a single T cell receptor (beta chain). Its antigen is undetermined. PCR was performed using 60 Vbeta and 13 Jbeta primers. Sequencing used immunoSEQ multiplex PCR; TCRdb keeps in-frame clones, though not all of them. The sample holds approximately 200,000 clones, about 85% seen once. This entry is derived from a study of cytomegalovirus exposure and HLA in healthy donors. Study-level information: An early data release held some 85 million unique TCRs from HLA-typed donors.

Study-wide findings and caveats: Earlier results showed most TCR beta V segments being productive about 87% or about 30% of the time. The only immune exposure information that was available was CMV serostatus.

Donors likely had unrecorded immune exposures despite being nominally healthy when sampled. The origin of this receptor is a human donor in good health. Sequencing was carried out using PBMCs.

The CDR3 sequence is CASSVAGGPGEQYF. The DNA for the CDR3 is TGTGCCAGCAGTGTAGCGGGAGGGCCGGGTGAGCAGTACTTC. This chain uses TRBV6-1 with TRBJ2-7; 11 bases map to TRBD2. V was pared by 4 bases and J by 7 bases, with 6 bases of the junction left unmatched. Germline loops: CDR1 MNHNS, CDR2 SASEGT. The CDR3 length is 14 residues.